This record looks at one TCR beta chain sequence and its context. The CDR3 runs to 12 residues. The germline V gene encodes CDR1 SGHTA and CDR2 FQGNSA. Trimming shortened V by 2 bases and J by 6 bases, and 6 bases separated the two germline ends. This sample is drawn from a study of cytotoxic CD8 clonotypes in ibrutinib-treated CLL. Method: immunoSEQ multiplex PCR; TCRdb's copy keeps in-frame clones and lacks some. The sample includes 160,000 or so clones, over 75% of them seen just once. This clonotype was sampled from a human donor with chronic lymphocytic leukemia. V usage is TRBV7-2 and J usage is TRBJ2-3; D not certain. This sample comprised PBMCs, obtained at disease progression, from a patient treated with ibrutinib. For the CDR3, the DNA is TGTGCCAGCAGCTTATTTTCGGATACGCAGTATTTT. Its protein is CASSLFSDTQYF.